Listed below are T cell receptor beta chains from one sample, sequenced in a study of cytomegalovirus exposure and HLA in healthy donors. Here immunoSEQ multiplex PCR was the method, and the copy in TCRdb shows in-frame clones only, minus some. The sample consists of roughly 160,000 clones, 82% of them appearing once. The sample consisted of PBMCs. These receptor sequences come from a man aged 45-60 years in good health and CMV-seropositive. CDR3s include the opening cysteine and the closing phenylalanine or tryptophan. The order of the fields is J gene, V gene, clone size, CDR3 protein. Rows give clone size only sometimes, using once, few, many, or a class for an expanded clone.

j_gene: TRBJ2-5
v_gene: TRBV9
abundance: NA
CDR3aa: CASSADRGETQYF

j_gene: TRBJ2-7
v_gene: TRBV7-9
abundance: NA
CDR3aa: CASSSATRATYEQYF

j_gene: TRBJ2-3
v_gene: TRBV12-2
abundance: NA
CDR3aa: CASRLVLRGGPPDTQYF

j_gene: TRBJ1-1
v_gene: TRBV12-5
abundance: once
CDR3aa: CASGLGLDTEAFF

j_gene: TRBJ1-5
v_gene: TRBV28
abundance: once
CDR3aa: CASNNRPQHF

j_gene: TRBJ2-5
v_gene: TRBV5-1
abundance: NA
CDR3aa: CASSSQGRQETQYF

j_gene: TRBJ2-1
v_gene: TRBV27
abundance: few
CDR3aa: CASSRGMSYNEQFF

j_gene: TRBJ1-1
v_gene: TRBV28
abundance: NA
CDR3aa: CASSLGARGTEAFF

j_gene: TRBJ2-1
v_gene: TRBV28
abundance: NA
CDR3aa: CASSPRTSGRAGYNEQFF

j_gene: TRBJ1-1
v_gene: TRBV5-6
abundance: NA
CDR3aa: CASSLGRGRRNTEAFF

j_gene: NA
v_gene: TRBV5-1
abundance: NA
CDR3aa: CASSALAGMSYEQYF

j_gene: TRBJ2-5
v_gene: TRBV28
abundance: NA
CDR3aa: CASSLRAGGGTGETQYF

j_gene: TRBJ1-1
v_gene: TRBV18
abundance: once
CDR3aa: CASSLGENTEAFF

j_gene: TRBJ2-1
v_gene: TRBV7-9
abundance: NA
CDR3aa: CSSSSSLRGRTEQFF

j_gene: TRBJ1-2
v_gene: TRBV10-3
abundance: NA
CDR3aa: CAGSGSGVRGGYTF

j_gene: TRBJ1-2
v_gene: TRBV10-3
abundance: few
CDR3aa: CAISEGTGHNYGYTF

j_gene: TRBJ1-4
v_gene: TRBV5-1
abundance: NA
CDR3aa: CASSKNGLRGEKLFF

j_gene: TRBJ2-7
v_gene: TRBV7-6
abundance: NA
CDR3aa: CASSSGLEIYEQYF

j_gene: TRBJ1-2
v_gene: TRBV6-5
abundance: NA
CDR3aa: CASSYSATNYGYTF

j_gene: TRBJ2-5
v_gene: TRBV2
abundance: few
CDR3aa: CASSGNSQETQYF

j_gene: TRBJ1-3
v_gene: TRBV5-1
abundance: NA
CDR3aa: CASSLAESRNTIYF

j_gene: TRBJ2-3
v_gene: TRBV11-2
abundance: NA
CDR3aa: CASSLSTDTQYF

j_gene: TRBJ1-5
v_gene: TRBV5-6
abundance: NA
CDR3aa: CASSRDSNSNQPQHF

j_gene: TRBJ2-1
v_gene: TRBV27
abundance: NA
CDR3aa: CASSLLRGSSYNEQFF

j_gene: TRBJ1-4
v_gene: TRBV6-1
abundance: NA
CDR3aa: CASSTGQTNEKLFF

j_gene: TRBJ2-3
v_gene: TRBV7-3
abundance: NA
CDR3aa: CASSLATDTQYF

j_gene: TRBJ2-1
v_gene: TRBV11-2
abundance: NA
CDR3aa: CASSFPGQGDNEQFF

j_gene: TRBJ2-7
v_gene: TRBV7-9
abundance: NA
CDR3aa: CSSSTRTGTSFYEQYF

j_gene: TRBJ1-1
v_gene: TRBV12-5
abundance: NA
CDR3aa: CASGLAGTAEAFF

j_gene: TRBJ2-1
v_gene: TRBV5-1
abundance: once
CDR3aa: CASSLASGGLTEYNEQFF

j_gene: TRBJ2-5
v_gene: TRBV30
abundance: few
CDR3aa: CAWSVQETQYF

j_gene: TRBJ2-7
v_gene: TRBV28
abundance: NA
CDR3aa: CASSHRGRYAYEQYF

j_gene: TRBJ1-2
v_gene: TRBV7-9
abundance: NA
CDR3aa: CASSLKVGGYGYTF

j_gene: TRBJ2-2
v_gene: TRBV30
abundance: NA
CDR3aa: CAWSGYGGPTGELFF

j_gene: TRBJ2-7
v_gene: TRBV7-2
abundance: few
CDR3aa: CASSLAGPTYEQYF

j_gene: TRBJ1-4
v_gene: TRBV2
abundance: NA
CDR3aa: CASSEDRREKLFF

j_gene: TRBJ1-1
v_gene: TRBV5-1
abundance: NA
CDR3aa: CASSLPTGNTEAFF

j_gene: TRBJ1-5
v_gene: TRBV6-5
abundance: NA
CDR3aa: CASSPTDRGDQPQHF

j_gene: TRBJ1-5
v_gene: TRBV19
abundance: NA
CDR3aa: CASSLTLLSNQPQHF

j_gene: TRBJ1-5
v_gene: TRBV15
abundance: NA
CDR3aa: CATSRGLAADVEPQHF

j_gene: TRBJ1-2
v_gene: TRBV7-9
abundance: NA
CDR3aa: CASSPPGGYGYTF

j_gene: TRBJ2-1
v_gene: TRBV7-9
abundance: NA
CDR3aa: CASSPPDRGLVNEQFF

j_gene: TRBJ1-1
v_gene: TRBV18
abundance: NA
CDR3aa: CASSPVAGSGTEAFF

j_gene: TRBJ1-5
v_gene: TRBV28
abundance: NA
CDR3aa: CASREGVQPQHF

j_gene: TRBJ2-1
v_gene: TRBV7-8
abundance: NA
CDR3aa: CASSPRDREYNEQFF

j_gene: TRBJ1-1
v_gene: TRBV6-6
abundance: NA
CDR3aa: CASTQGYEAFF

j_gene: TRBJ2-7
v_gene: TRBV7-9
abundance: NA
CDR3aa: CSSSFSQGASYEQYF

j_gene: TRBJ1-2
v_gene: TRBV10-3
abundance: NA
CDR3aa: CAIRSGTLGNGYTF

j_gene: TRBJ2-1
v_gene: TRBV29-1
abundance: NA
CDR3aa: CSVEGLGGLANEQFF

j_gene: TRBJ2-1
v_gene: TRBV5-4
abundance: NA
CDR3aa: CASSLQLAGVNEQFF

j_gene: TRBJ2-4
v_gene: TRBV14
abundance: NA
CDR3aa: CASSPLGPGIQYF

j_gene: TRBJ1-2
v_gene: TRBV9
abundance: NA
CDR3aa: CASSVRQEYGYTF

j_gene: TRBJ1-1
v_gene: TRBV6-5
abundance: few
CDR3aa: CASRLGGHTEAFF

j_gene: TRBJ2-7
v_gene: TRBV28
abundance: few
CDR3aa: CASSPTGQVLPYEQYF

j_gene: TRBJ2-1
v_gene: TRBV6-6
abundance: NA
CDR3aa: CASSLPGTRSNEQFF

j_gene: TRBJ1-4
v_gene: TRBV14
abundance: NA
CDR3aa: CASSQGFGTSDGKLFF